This paragraph covers one T cell receptor beta chain sequence. Germline loops: CDR1 SGHDN, CDR2 FVKESK. The CDR3 spans 16 residues. V was shortened by 4 bases and J by 4 bases, with 16 bases between the two germline ends. This sample stems from a study of cytomegalovirus exposure and HLA in healthy donors. The overall study: An early data release held tens of millions of unique TCRs from HLA-typed donors.

With 60 Vbeta and 13 Jbeta primers, the PCR was carried out. Original data processing: A follow-up analysis tallied about 88 million unique TCR beta chains, some 11 million shared. Profiling relied on immunoSEQ multiplex PCR, and the TCRdb table lists in-frame clones only, not all of them. V, J and clone size were drawn from that table, and D and trimming were deduced from the DNA. The profile shows about 95,000 clones, 76% of them singletons. The J gene is TRBJ2-2, the V gene TRBV14; a weak D match, TRBD1 (5 bases). The clonotype was recovered from a man under 40 in good health and CMV-seropositive. Sequenced material: PBMCs. The CDR3 region has the DNA TGTGCCAGCAGCCCCCGCCCAGGGATCGTCACCGGGGAGCTGTTTTTT. Translated: CASSPRPGIVTGELFF.